These 5 T cell receptor beta chains were all obtained from the same sample, sequenced in a study of blood T cell repertoires in COVID-19. Only in-frame clones appear in the TCRdb table, and some are missing; sequencing was by immunoSEQ multiplex PCR. This table holds 230,000 or so clones, around 81% found once. Sequencing was carried out using PBMCs or T cells enriched from blood (not recorded which). These receptors were collected from a man aged 45-60 years who had recovered from COVID-19.

The chain carries TRBV4-1 and TRBJ2-7; D possibly corresponds to TRBD2 (6 bases). The germline V gene has CDR1 MGHRA and CDR2 YSYEKL. The V gene lost 4 bases and the J gene lost 3 bases, with 19 bases spanning the gap. The CDR3 sequence is 16 residues long. CDR3 in DNA: TGCGCCAGCAGCCTAGCCACGGGACTTGGCATCTACGAGCAGTACTTC. The encoded protein is CASSLATGLGIYEQYF.

The V and J genes are TRBV15 and TRBJ1-2, with D maybe TRBD1 (5 bases). The germline gives CDR1 LNHNV, CDR2 YYDKDF (reference sequence). There are 16 residues in the CDR3. Trimming took 0 bases from V and 6 from J, leaving 17 bases between them. The CDR3 loop is CATSRDRVGGQDGYTF. The CDR3 nucleotides read TGTGCCACCAGCAGAGATAGGGTCGGGGGTCAGGATGGCTACACCTTC.

This clone was found a few times. The chain joins TRBV7-9 to TRBJ1-4, with 9 positions matching TRBD1. Germline V gene sequence: CDR1 SEHNR, CDR2 FQNEAQ (reference sequence). J lost 6 bases, V lost 5 bases, and 10 bases had no gene match. The CDR3 length is 16 residues. The CDR3 sequence is CASSLGTGNGYEKLFF. CDR3 nucleotide sequence: TGTGCCAGCAGCCTTGGGACAGGGAATGGTTATGAAAAACTGTTTTTT.

The rearrangement uses TRBV5-1 and TRBJ1-1, with D hard to call. This CDR3 has 14 amino acids. The ends were cut back, 2 bases at V and 0 bases at J, with 8 bases in the middle. Germline-derived CDR1 and CDR2 are SGHRS and YFSETQ. Written as DNA, the CDR3 is TGCGCCAGCAGCTTCCCCAACATGAACACTGAAGCTTTCTTT. Protein sequence: CASSFPNMNTEAFF.

The chain links TRBV19 to TRBJ2-7, with a weak D call TRBD2 (5 bases). V lost 2 bases, J lost 6 bases, and 8 bases lay in between. CDR3 length: 12 amino acids. From germline, CDR1 is LNHDA and CDR2 SQIVND (reference sequence). This CDR3 reads CASSIRSGEQYF. The CDR3 DNA is TGTGCCAGTAGTATACGGAGCGGCGAGCAGTACTTC.